This record covers a single T cell receptor (beta chain). The antigen is undetermined. The data were obtained in a study of T cell responses to AZD1222 COVID-19 vaccine. Notes on the study in general: Spike-wide coverage was observed for vaccine-associated CD4 TCRs, with dominant responses at 160-218 and 743-854. Unmutated variant regions are reportedly targeted by nearly half of spike-specific TCRs.

TCRdb's table, derived via immunoSEQ multiplex PCR, lists solely in-frame clones and lacks some. The table has over 120,000 clones, about 92% seen once. Looked up from germline, CDR1 is SEHNR and CDR2 is FQNEAQ (reference sequence). The CDR3 contains 15 residues. The V segment lost 5 bases and the J segment 4 bases; nucleotides outside the gene matches: 6. The sequence was obtained from an adult who received the AZD1222 COVID-19 vaccine. The starting material was peripheral blood, obtained 28 days after the second AZD1222 dose. J is TRBJ1-4 and V is TRBV7-9, with 8 bases aligning to TRBD1. The DNA for the CDR3 is TGTGCCAGCAGCGGCTACAGGGGGGATAATGAAAAACTGTTTTTT. It encodes CASSGYRGDNEKLFF.